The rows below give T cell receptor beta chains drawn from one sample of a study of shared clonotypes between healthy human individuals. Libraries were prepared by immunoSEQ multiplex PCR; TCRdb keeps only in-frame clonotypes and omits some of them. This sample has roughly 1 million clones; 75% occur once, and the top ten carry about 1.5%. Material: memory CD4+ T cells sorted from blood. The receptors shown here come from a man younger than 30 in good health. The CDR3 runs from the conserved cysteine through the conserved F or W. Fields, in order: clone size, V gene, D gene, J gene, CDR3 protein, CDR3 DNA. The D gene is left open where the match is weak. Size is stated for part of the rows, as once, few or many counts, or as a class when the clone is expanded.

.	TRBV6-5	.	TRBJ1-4	CASSPGEITKKLFF	TGTGCCAGCAGTCCAGGTGAAATAACGAAAAAACTGTTTTTT
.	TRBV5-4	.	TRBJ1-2	CASSSAGGNYGYTF	TGTGCCAGCAGCTCAGCGGGGGGGAACTATGGCTACACCTTC
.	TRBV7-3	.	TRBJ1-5	CASSLPCLRSANQPQHF	TGTGCCAGCAGCTTGCCTTGTTTAAGATCGGCGAATCAGCCCCAGCATTTT
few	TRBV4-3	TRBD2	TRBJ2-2	CASSVQRENAGELFF	TGCGCCAGCAGTGTCCAGCGGGAGAACGCCGGGGAGCTGTTTTTT
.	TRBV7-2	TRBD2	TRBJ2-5	CASSPRGTRVGGTQYF	TGTGCCAGCAGCCCAAGGGGGACTAGAGTAGGGGGGACCCAGTACTTC
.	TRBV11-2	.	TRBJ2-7	CASSSLGTGFYEQYF	TGTGCCAGCAGCTCACTAGGCACAGGGTTCTACGAGCAGTACTTC
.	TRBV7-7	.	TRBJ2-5	CASSPDPREETQYF	TGTGCTAGCAGCCCAGACCCCCGGGAGGAGACCCAGTACTTC
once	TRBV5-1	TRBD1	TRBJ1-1	CASSVSGQKNTEAFF	TGCGCCAGCAGCGTGTCGGGACAGAAGAACACTGAAGCTTTCTTT
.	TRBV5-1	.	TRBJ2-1	CASSGGLGWDNEQFF	TGCGCCAGCAGCGGAGGTTTAGGTTGGGACAATGAGCAGTTCTTC
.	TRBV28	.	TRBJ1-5	CASSLLSEDSNQPQHF	TGTGCCAGCAGTTTATTGTCAGAAGATAGCAATCAGCCCCAGCATTTT
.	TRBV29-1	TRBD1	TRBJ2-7	CSVAPGGEQYF	TGCAGCGTGGCCCCAGGGGGCGAGCAGTACTTC
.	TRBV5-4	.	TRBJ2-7	CASSLFGPIMGEQYF	TGTGCCAGCAGCTTGTTTGGACCCATAATGGGCGAGCAGTACTTC
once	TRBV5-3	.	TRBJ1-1	CARSPSRLRNTEAFF	TGTGCCAGAAGCCCCTCCCGCCTGAGGAACACTGAAGCTTTCTTT
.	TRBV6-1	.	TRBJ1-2	CASRETDSPSNYGYTF	TGTGCCAGCAGAGAAACGGACAGTCCCTCTAACTATGGCTACACCTTC
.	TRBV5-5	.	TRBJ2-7	CASSLKNEQYF	TGTGCCAGCAGCTTGAAGAACGAGCAGTACTTC
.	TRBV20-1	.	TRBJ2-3	CSADPADTQYF	TGCAGTGCGGATCCCGCGGATACGCAGTATTTT
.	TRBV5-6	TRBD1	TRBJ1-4	CASSLEGQGARGKLFF	TGTGCCAGCAGCTTGGAGGGACAGGGGGCGCGAGGAAAACTGTTTTTT
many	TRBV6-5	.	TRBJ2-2	CASSYSNGHRTGELFF	TGTGCCAGCAGTTACTCTAACGGACATCGGACCGGGGAGCTGTTTTTT
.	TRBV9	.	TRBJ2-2	CASSPHSQGYPTGELFF	TGTGCCAGCAGCCCTCACTCACAGGGCTATCCCACCGGGGAGCTGTTTTTT
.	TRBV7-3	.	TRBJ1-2	CASSLNGASYGYTF	TGTGCCAGCAGCTTAAATGGGGCCTCGTATGGCTACACCTTC
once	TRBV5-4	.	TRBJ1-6	CASRGERDNSPLHF	TGTGCCAGCAGAGGGGAGCGGGATAATTCACCCCTCCACTTT
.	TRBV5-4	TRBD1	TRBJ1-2	CASSFGQALGGYTF	TGTGCCAGCAGCTTTGGACAGGCACTAGGGGGCTACACCTTC
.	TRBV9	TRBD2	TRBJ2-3	CASSAETSGRAADTQYF	TGTGCCAGCAGCGCTGAGACTAGCGGGAGGGCCGCAGATACGCAGTATTTT
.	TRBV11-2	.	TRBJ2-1	CASSLDSRAPWNEQFF	TGTGCCAGCAGCTTAGATTCGAGGGCCCCTTGGAATGAGCAGTTCTTC
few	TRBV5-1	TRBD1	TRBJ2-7	CASSPRTGGINEQYF	TGCGCCAGCAGCCCCAGGACAGGGGGCATCAACGAGCAGTACTTC
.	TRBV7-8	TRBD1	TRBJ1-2	CASSPPGTGNYGYTF	TGTGCCAGCAGCCCTCCCGGGACAGGAAACTATGGCTACACCTTC